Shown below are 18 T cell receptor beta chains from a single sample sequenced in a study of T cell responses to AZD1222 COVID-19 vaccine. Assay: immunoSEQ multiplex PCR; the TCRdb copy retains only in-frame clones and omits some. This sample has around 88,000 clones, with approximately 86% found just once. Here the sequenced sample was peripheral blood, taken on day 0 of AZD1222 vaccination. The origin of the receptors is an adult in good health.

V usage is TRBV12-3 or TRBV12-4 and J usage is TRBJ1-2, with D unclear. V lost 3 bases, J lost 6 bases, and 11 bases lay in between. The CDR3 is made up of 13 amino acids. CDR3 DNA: TGTGCCAGCAGTTTGATTCCCGGACATGGCTACACCTTC. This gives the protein CASSLIPGHGYTF.

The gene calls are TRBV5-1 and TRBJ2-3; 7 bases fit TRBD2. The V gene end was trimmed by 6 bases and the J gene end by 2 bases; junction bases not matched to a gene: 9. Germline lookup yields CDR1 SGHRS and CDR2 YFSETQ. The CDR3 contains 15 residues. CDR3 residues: CASKWGREDTDTQYF. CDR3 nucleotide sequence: TGCGCCAGCAAGTGGGGACGGGAGGACACAGATACGCAGTATTTT. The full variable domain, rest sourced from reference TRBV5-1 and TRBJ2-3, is KAGVTQTPRYLIKTRGQQVTLSCSPISGHRSVSWYQQTPGQGLQFLFEYFSETQRNKGNFPGRFSGRQFSNSRSEMNVSTLELGDSALYLCASKWGREDTDTQYFGPGTRLTVL.

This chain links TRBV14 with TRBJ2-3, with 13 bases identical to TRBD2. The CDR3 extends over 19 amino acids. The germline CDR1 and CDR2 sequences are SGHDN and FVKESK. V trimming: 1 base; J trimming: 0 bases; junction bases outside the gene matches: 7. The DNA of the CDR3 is TGTGCCAGCAGCCAAGGACTAGCGGGAGGAATATCTAGCACAGATACGCAGTATTTT. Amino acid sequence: CASSQGLAGGISSTDTQYF.

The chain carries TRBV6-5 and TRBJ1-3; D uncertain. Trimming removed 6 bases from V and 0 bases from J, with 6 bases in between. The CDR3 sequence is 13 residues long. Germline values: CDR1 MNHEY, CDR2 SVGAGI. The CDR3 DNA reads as TGTGCCAGCAGGTCGAGCTCTGGAAACACCATATATTTT. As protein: CASRSSSGNTIYF.

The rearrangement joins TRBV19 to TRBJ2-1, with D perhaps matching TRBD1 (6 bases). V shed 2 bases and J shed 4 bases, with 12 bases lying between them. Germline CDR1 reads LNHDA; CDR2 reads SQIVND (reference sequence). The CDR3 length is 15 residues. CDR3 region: CASSITGFMYNEQFF. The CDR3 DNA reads TGTGCCAGTAGTATAACAGGGTTTATGTACAATGAGCAGTTCTTC. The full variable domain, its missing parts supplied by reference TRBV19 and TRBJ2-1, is DGGITQSPKYLFRKEGQNVTLSCEQNLNHDAMYWYRQDPGQGLRLIYYSQIVNDFQKGDIAEGYSVSREKKESFPLTVTSAQKNPTAFYLCASSITGFMYNEQFFGPGTRLTVL.

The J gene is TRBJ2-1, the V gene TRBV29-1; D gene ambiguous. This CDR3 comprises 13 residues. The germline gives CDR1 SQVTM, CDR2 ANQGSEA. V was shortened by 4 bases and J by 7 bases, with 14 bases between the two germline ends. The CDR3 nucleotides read TGCAGCGTTGGGGTGTCCGTAGGTAATGAGCAGTTCTTC. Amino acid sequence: CSVGVSVGNEQFF.

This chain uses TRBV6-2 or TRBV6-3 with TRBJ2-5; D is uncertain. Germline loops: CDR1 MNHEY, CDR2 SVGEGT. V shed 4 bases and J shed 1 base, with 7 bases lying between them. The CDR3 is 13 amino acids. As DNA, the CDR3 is TGTGCCAGCAGTTCCTTACTCCAAGAGACCCAGTACTTC. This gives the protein CASSSLLQETQYF.

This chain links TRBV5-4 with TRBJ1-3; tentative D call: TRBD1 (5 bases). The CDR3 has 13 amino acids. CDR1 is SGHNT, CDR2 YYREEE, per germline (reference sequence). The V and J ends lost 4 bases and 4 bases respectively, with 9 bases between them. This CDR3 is CASSRDQGNTIYF. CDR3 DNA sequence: TGTGCCAGCAGCCGGGACCAAGGAAACACCATATATTTT.

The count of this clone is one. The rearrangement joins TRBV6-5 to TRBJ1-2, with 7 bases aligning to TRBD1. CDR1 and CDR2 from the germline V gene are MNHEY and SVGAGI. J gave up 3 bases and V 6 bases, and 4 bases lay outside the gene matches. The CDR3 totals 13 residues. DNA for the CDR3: TGTGCCAGCAGAGGACAGGCGGACTATGGCTACACCTTC. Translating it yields CASRGQADYGYTF.

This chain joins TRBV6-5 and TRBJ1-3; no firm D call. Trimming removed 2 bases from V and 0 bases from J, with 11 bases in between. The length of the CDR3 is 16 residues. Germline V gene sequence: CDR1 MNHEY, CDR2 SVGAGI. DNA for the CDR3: TGTGCCAGCAGTTACCATCCCCTGTCCTCTGGAAACACCATATATTTT. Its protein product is CASSYHPLSSGNTIYF.

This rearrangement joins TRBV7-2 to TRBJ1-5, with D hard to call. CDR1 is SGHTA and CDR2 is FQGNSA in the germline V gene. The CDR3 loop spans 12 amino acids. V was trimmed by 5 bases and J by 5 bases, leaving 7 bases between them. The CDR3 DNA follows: TGTGCCAGCAGCCTTTATGATCAGCCCCAGCATTTT. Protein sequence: CASSLYDQPQHF.

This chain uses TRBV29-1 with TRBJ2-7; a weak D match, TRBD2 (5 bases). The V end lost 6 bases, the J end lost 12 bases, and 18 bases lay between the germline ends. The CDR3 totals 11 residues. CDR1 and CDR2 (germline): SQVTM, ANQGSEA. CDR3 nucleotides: TGCAGCGTGGGGAGCGTCTATGATTTGTACTTC. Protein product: CSVGSVYDLYF.

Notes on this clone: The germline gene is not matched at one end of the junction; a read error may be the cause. CDR3 nucleotide sequence: TGTGCTAGCAGCGAGGGACCGAACACTGAAGCTTTCTTT. Translated: CASSEGPNTEAFF. The rearrangement uses TRBV7-7 and TRBJ1-1; D is possibly TRBD1 (5 bases). Germline CDR1 is SSHAT and CDR2 is FNYEAQ (reference sequence). This CDR3 has 13 amino acids.

The CDR3 nucleotides are TGTGCCAGCAGCCTTACCCGGGACAGGGGAGGTAGCAATCAGCCCCAGCATTTT. Translated: CASSLTRDRGGSNQPQHF. The chain employs TRBV11-3 and TRBJ1-5; TRBD1 matches 10 bases. The V and J ends lost 5 bases and 0 bases, in that order; junction bases with no gene match: 10. This CDR3 spans 18 amino acids. CDR1 is SGHNT and CDR2 is YENEEA in the germline V gene.

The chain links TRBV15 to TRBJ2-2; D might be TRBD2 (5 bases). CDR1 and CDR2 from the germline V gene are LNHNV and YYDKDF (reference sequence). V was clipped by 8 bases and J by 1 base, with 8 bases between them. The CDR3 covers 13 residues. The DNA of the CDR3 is TGTGCCACCGGACTGTGGAACACCGGGGAGCTGTTTTTT. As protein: CATGLWNTGELFF.

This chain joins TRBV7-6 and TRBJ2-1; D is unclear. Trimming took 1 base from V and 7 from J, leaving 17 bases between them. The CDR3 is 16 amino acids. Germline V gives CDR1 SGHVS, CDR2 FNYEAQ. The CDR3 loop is CASSLVTPPNWNEQFF. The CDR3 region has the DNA TGTGCCAGCAGCTTAGTAACCCCCCCAAATTGGAATGAGCAGTTCTTC.

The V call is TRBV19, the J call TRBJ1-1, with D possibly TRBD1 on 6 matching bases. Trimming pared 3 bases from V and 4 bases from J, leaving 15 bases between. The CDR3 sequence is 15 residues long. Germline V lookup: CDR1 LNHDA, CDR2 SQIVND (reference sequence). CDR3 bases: TGTGCCAGTAGTATCGGGGGGGCAGGTGCCACTGAAGCTTTCTTT. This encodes CASSIGGAGATEAFF.

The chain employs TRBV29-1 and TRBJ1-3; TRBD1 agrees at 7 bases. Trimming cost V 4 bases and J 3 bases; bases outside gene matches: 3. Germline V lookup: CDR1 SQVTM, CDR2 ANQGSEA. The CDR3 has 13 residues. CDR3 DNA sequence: TGCAGCGTTGCCTGGACAGGTGGAAACACCATATATTTT. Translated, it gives CSVAWTGGNTIYF.